Listed here is a single TCR beta chain. Sequencing was performed with immunoSEQ multiplex PCR; in TCRdb, only in-frame clones are kept and a portion is missing. Among roughly 180,000 clones, approximately 90% were seen once, and the ten largest hold 1.5% to 2%. V was clipped by 4 bases and J by 4 bases, with 14 bases between them. The V gene's germline CDR1 is SGHRS and CDR2 YFSETQ. The CDR3 is 14 residues long. The data were taken from a study of T cell responses to AZD1222 COVID-19 vaccine. The chain carries TRBV5-1 and TRBJ1-1; D might be TRBD1 (6 bases). The source of this sequence is an adult who received the AZD1222 COVID-19 vaccine. Material: peripheral blood, obtained 28 days after the second AZD1222 dose. The CDR3: CASSIGTSGTEAFF. The DNA for the CDR3 is TGCGCCAGCAGCATCGGGACATCGGGCACTGAAGCTTTCTTT. The full variable domain, completed using reference TRBV5-1 and TRBJ1-1, is KAGVTQTPRYLIKTRGQQVTLSCSPISGHRSVSWYQQTPGQGLQFLFEYFSETQRNKGNFPGRFSGRQFSNSRSEMNVSTLELGDSALYLCASSIGTSGTEAFFGQGTRLTVV.